One sample yielded the 27 T cell receptor beta chains listed below, sequenced in a study of beta chain features in type 1 diabetes. What was sequenced were expressed TCRB transcripts, since all of the isolated RNA had been reverse transcribed. Generated by immunoSEQ multiplex PCR, the TCRdb table keeps only in-frame clones and is missing some. Among more than 300,000 clones listed, more than 13% were seen once. Sequenced material: naive CD4+ T cells from blood. These TCRs come from a young woman in good health.

V gene TRBV30 combines with J gene TRBJ1-1; D is unclear. This CDR3 has 12 amino acids. CDR1 GTSNPN and CDR2 SVGIG come from the germline V gene (reference sequence). V lost 0 bases, J lost 14 bases, and 16 bases lay in between. Here the CDR3 DNA reads TGTGCCTGGAGTGTACGGGGAGACACGACATTCTTT. The encoded protein is CAWSVRGDTTFF.

This clone was picked up a small number of times. This sequence joins TRBV5-4 and TRBJ2-7; the D gene is possibly TRBD2 (6 bases). Germline CDR1 and CDR2: SGHNT and YYREEE (reference sequence). Between the trimmed V and J ends, which lost 6 bases and 4 bases, there was a span of 14 bases. The CDR3 covers 13 residues. Here the CDR3 reads CASTSRGRYEQYF. The CDR3 nucleotides are TGTGCCAGCACCTCCCGGGGGAGGTACGAGCAGTACTTC.

The J gene is TRBJ1-1, the V gene TRBV29-1; TRBD1 agrees at 8 bases. V lost 4 bases and J lost 6; bases outside the gene matches: 10. Per the germline V gene, CDR1 is SQVTM and CDR2 is ANQGSEA. The CDR3 totals 14 residues. CDR3 region: CSVGPTGVRAEAFF. The CDR3 DNA is TGCAGCGTTGGGCCGACAGGGGTTCGGGCTGAAGCTTTCTTT.

To note about this clone: Other DNA sequences in this sample translate to the same CDR3. The rearrangement joins TRBV5-1 to TRBJ1-1; weak D call: TRBD1 (5 bases). CDR3 length: 14 residues. The germline V and J ends were trimmed by 0 bases and 4 bases, with 10 bases remaining between them. From germline, CDR1 is SGHRS and CDR2 YFSETQ. CDR3 loop: CASSLGQGGTEAFF. The DNA for the CDR3 is TGCGCCAGCAGCTTGGGTCAGGGAGGCACTGAAGCTTTCTTT.

The genes are TRBV25-1 and TRBJ2-1; 10 bases map to TRBD2. Germline V gene data show CDR1 as MGHDK and CDR2 as SYGVNS. The CDR3 has 15 residues. V shed 4 bases, J shed 3 bases, and the junction held 3 bases outside the gene matches. The CDR3 spells CASSATSGNYNEQFF. CDR3 bases: TGTGCCAGCAGTGCTACTAGCGGGAACTACAATGAGCAGTTCTTC.

This chain connects TRBV14 to TRBJ2-1, with D possibly matching TRBD2 (6 bases). The germline CDR1 and CDR2 sequences are SGHDN and FVKESK. CDR3 length: 15 amino acids. V lost 2 bases, J lost 4 bases, and 12 bases lay in between. The CDR3 DNA reads as TGTGCCAGCAGCCAACCGGGACTCGGTTACAATGAGCAGTTCTTC. Its translation: CASSQPGLGYNEQFF.

In this sample, this clone turned up a few times. The rearrangement uses TRBV7-9 and TRBJ2-7, with TRBD1 identical over 11 bases. CDR3 size: 13 residues. Per germline, CDR1 SEHNR and CDR2 FQNEAQ (reference sequence). Trimming took 6 bases from V and 5 from J; bases not matched to a gene: 3. DNA of the CDR3: TGTGCCAGCAGGAGGACAGGGGGCAACGAGCAGTACTTC. Residues: CASRRTGGNEQYF.

In regard to this clone: Other nucleotide sequences in the sample specify the same CDR3. The chain uses TRBV6-5 and TRBJ1-5; a possible D gene is TRBD1 (6 bases). Trimming cost V 2 bases and J 7 bases, with 12 bases left between them. The CDR3 loop spans 14 amino acids. CDR1 MNHEY and CDR2 SVGAGI come from the germline V gene. Here the CDR3 DNA reads TGTGCCAGCAGTTACGGCGGGGGCGGGCAGCCCCAGCATTTT. It specifies CASSYGGGGQPQHF.

The V call is TRBV9, the J call TRBJ2-6, with 8 bases fitting TRBD1. The CDR3 is made up of 17 amino acids. V trimming: 4 bases; J trimming: 0 bases; junction bases outside the gene matches: 6. Germline loops: CDR1 SGDLS, CDR2 YYNGEE. In DNA form, the CDR3 reads TGTGCCAGCAGCTCCAGACAGGGGATCTCTGGGGCCAACGTCCTGACTTTC. It translates to CASSSRQGISGANVLTF.

In its sample, this clone was seen a few times. This rearrangement joins TRBV28 to TRBJ1-4, with D unresolved. Germline V gene sequence: CDR1 MDHEN, CDR2 SYDVKM. The ends were cut back, 3 bases at V and 5 bases at J, with 13 bases in the middle. CDR3 length: 15 residues. The chain's CDR3 is CASSFGGSENEKLFF. Written as DNA, the CDR3 is TGTGCCAGCAGTTTTGGAGGGAGCGAGAATGAAAAACTGTTTTTT. The whole variable domain, remainder taken from reference TRBV28 and TRBJ1-4, is DVKVTQSSRYLVKRTGEKVFLECVQDMDHENMFWYRQDPGLGLRLIYFSYDVKMKEKGDIPEGYSVSREKKERFSLILESASTNQTSMYLCASSFGGSENEKLFFGSGTQLSVL.

Only a few counts were recorded for this clone. CDR3 DNA: TGTGCCAGCAGTTCTACGACCTACGAGCAGTACTTC. The encoded protein is CASSSTTYEQYF. V usage is TRBV28 and J usage is TRBJ2-7; D not certain. CDR3 length: 12 residues. The germline V gene encodes CDR1 MDHEN and CDR2 SYDVKM. The ends were cut back, 4 bases at V and 2 bases at J, with 6 bases in the middle. Based on the CDR3 plus reference TRBV28 and TRBJ2-7, the full variable domain is DVKVTQSSRYLVKRTGEKVFLECVQDMDHENMFWYRQDPGLGLRLIYFSYDVKMKEKGDIPEGYSVSREKKERFSLILESASTNQTSMYLCASSSTTYEQYFGPGTRLTVT.

V gene TRBV4-3 combines with J gene TRBJ2-1, with TRBD2 as a possible D gene (6 bases). The germline V gene encodes CDR1 LGHNA and CDR2 YSLEER. V lost 6 bases and J 0 bases, leaving 18 bases between the germline ends. The CDR3 runs 17 residues. The CDR3 reads CASSRSYGSSSYNEQFF. In nucleotides, the CDR3 is TGCGCCAGCAGTCGATCCTACGGGAGCAGCTCCTACAATGAGCAGTTCTTC.

The chain recombines TRBV5-1 with TRBJ2-1, with 11 positions matching TRBD2. There are 16 residues in the CDR3. The trim removed 3 bases at V and 10 bases at J, leaving 12 bases unmatched. From germline, CDR1 is SGHRS and CDR2 YFSETQ. The CDR3 DNA is TGCGCCAGCAGCTCAATTAGCGGGAGGGTCGACGGAGAGCAGTTCTTC. It yields the protein CASSSISGRVDGEQFF. The full variable domain, in which reference TRBV5-1 and TRBJ2-1 provide the parts outside the CDR3, is KAGVTQTPRYLIKTRGQQVTLSCSPISGHRSVSWYQQTPGQGLQFLFEYFSETQRNKGNFPGRFSGRQFSNSRSEMNVSTLELGDSALYLCASSSISGRVDGEQFFGPGTRLTVL.

This clone appeared a few times. The gene calls are TRBV6-5 and TRBJ2-1; 10 positions match TRBD2. V was clipped by 7 bases and J by 12 bases; unmatched bases: 12. CDR1 and CDR2 from the germline V gene are MNHEY and SVGAGI. The CDR3 runs 14 residues. For the CDR3, the DNA is TGTGCCAGCAACAAGCCTAGCGGGAGCAGGGGGCAGTTCTTC. Its protein product is CASNKPSGSRGQFF.

The chain carries TRBV27 and TRBJ2-1; possible D gene TRBD2, 5 bases. Germline CDR1 MNHEY, CDR2 SMNVEV (reference sequence). V was cut by 5 bases and J by 10 bases, with 12 bases left in between. This CDR3 comprises 12 residues. The CDR3 DNA sequence: TGTGCCAGCAGTCCCCTAGCTGGAGAGCAGTTCTTC. Protein sequence: CASSPLAGEQFF.

There are a few counts of this clone. V is TRBV4-3 and J is TRBJ2-3, with D maybe TRBD2 (6 bases). There are 14 residues in the CDR3. V gave up 4 bases and J gave up 6 bases, with 14 bases separating them. Germline-derived CDR1 and CDR2 are LGHNA and YSLEER. CDR3 nucleotides: TGCGCCAGCAGCCCAAGAGCGGAGGGCGATACGCAGTATTTT. Residues: CASSPRAEGDTQYF.

The V and J genes are TRBV25-1 and TRBJ2-6, with a possible D match to TRBD2 (6 bases). Germline V gene sequence: CDR1 MGHDK, CDR2 SYGVNS. This CDR3 region has 15 residues. Trimming shortened V by 2 bases and J by 2 bases, and 7 bases separated the two germline ends. The CDR3 DNA is TGTGCCAGCAGTGAAGGGGGGACTGGGGCCAACGTCCTGACTTTC. Translating it yields CASSEGGTGANVLTF.

The chain uses TRBV28 and TRBJ1-2, with D possibly TRBD1 on 6 matching bases. V lost 6 bases and J lost 5, with 13 bases in between. The CDR3 runs to 13 residues. Germline V gene lookup returns CDR1 MDHEN and CDR2 SYDVKM. CDR3 sequence (DNA): TGTGCCAGCAGCCCTGACAGGCTATATGGCTACACCTTC. The encoded protein is CASSPDRLYGYTF.

This clone was recorded a few times. The chain couples TRBV11-1 to TRBJ1-1; TRBD1 matches 7 bases. The CDR3 has 14 amino acids. Per germline, CDR1 SGHAT and CDR2 FQDESV (reference sequence). V lost 5 bases to trimming and J lost 3 bases; unmatched junction nucleotides: 6. This chain's CDR3 is CASSPDRLDTEAFF. The CDR3 DNA is TGTGCCAGCAGCCCGGACAGGCTGGACACTGAAGCTTTCTTT.

J is TRBJ1-5 and V is TRBV30; 7 bases line up with TRBD1. Looked up from germline, CDR1 is GTSNPN and CDR2 is SVGIG (reference sequence). The CDR3 length is 14 residues. V lost 1 base and J lost 4; bases outside the gene matches: 4. This CDR3 is CAWSGGTVNQPQHF. The CDR3, as DNA: TGTGCCTGGAGTGGTGGGACAGTTAATCAGCCCCAGCATTTT. Combining the CDR3 with reference TRBV30 and TRBJ1-5 gives the whole variable domain SQTIHQWPATLVQPVGSPLSLECTVEGTSNPNLYWYRQAAGRGLQLLFYSVGIGQISSEVPQNLSASRPQDRQFILSSKKLLLSDSGFYLCAWSGGTVNQPQHFGDGTRLSIL.

This clone was seen only a few times. The chain employs TRBV27 and TRBJ1-1; D gene ambiguous. The germline gives CDR1 MNHEY, CDR2 SMNVEV (reference sequence). The V end was cut by 3 bases, the J end by 4 bases, with 12 bases between. This CDR3 comprises 14 residues. The CDR3 DNA follows: TGTGCCAGCAGTTTCCGAGGGAGGAGCACTGAAGCTTTCTTT. It translates to CASSFRGRSTEAFF.

This clone was counted between two and nine times. The chain has TRBV6-1 and TRBJ2-3, with D uncertain. This CDR3 contains 12 residues. Germline-derived CDR1 and CDR2 are MNHNS and SASEGT. With 1 base removed from V and 6 bases from J, the gap between germline ends came to 5 bases. CDR3 coding DNA: TGTGCCAGCAGTGAAGTACAGGATACGCAGTATTTT. This gives the protein CASSEVQDTQYF.

This clone has a handful of counts. The J gene is TRBJ2-7, the V gene TRBV19, with 7 bases that match TRBD1. The trim removed 9 bases at V and 1 base at J, leaving 6 bases unmatched. CDR1 LNHDA and CDR2 SQIVND come from the germline V gene (reference sequence). This CDR3 is built from 13 residues. CDR3 nucleotides: TGTGCCAGCGGACCCAGGGGGTCCTACGAGCAGTACTTC. Translating it yields CASGPRGSYEQYF.

This clone was seen a few times. The CDR3 loop is CAWSGGRWETQYF. The CDR3 DNA reads as TGTGCCTGGAGTGGCGGGAGGTGGGAGACCCAGTACTTC. The gene calls are TRBV30 and TRBJ2-5, with TRBD2 matching 8 bases. CDR1 is GTSNPN and CDR2 is SVGIG in the germline V gene (reference sequence). V shed 1 base and J 5 bases; nucleotides not matched to a gene: 3. The CDR3 extends over 13 amino acids.

The J gene is TRBJ2-1, the V gene TRBV11-1; D unresolved. The CDR3 runs to 14 residues. V was pared by 5 bases and J by 10 bases, with 18 bases between. Germline V gives CDR1 SGHAT, CDR2 FQDESV (reference sequence). The CDR3 spells CASSRKRYQSEQFF. As DNA, the CDR3 is TGTGCCAGCAGCCGCAAACGCTACCAATCCGAGCAGTTCTTC. The full variable domain, rest sourced from reference TRBV11-1 and TRBJ2-1, is EAEVAQSPRYKITEKSQAVAFWCDPISGHATLYWYRQILGQGPELLVQFQDESVVDDSQLPKDRFSAERLKGVDSTLKIQPAELGDSAMYLCASSRKRYQSEQFFGPGTRLTVL.

This clone was detected a few times. The chain has TRBV11-2 and TRBJ2-4, with a weak D call TRBD1 (6 bases). This CDR3 region has 13 residues. Between the trimmed V and J ends, which lost 0 bases and 9 bases, there was a span of 9 bases. Germline CDR1 reads SGHAT; CDR2 reads FQNNGV. The CDR3 loop reads CASSLEGAGIQYF. CDR3 coding DNA: TGTGCCAGCAGCTTAGAGGGGGCGGGCATTCAGTACTTC.

This clone was counted only a few times. The V call is TRBV9, the J call TRBJ2-7; D ambiguous. With 2 bases removed from V and 4 bases from J, the gap between germline ends came to 13 bases. The CDR3 is 14 residues long. Germline CDR1 SGDLS, CDR2 YYNGEE. For the CDR3, the DNA is TGTGCCAGCAGCGTCACAAGTGGAGATTACGAGCAGTACTTC. Its protein is CASSVTSGDYEQYF. Using reference TRBV9 and TRBJ2-7 for the parts outside the CDR3, the full variable domain is DSGVTQTPKHLITATGQRVTLRCSPRSGDLSVYWYQQSLDQGLQFLIQYYNGEERAKGNILERFSAQQFPDLHSELNLSSLELGDSALYFCASSVTSGDYEQYFGPGTRLTVT.